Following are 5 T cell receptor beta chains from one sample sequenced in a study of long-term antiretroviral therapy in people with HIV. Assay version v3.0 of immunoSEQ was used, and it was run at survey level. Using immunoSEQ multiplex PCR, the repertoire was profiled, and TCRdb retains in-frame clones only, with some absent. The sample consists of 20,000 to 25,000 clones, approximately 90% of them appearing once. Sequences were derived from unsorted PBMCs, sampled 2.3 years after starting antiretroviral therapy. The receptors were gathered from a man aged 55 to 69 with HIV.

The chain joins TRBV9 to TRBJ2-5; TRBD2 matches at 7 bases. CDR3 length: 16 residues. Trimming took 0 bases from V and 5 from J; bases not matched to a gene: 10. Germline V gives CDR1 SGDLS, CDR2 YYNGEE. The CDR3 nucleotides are TGTGCCAGCAGCGTAGCTAGCGGCGAATTCGGGGAGACCCAGTACTTC. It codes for CASSVASGEFGETQYF.

The CDR3 nucleotides read TGTGCCAGCAGCTTAGATTGGGGGATGAACACTGAAGCTTTCTTT. This gives the protein CASSLDWGMNTEAFF. The V call is TRBV7-9, the J call TRBJ1-1, with a weak D call TRBD1 (5 bases). Per the germline V gene, CDR1 is SEHNR and CDR2 is FQNEAQ (reference sequence). V lost 1 base and J lost 0, with 9 bases in between. The CDR3 is 15 residues long.

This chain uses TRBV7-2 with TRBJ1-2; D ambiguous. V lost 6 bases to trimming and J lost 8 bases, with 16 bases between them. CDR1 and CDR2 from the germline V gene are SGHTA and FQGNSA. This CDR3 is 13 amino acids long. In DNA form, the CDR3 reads TGTGCCAGCAGGTACGAGGCGCAAGTGGGCTACACCTTC. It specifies CASRYEAQVGYTF.

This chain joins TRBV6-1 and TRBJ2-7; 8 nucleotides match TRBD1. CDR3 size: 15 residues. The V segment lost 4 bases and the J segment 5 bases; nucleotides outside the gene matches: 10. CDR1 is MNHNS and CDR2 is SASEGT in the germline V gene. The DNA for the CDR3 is TGTGCCAGCAGTGGTACGGACAGGGCTCGCGACGAGCAGTACTTC. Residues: CASSGTDRARDEQYF.

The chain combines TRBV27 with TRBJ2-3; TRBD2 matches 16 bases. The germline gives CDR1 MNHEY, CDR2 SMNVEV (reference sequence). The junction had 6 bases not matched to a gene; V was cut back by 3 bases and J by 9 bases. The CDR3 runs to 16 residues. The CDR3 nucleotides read TGTGCCAGCAGTTTGGGACTAGCGGGGGGGCTTACGACGCAGTATTTT. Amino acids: CASSLGLAGGLTTQYF.